This T cell receptor (beta chain) stems from a study of T cells in tumors after PD-1 blockade. A note on this clone: Its antigen is currently unknown.

V was cut by 0 bases and J by 4 bases, with 7 bases left in between. The CDR3 sequence is 14 residues long. Per germline, CDR1 SGHRS and CDR2 YFSETQ. Study-wide results and caveats: Some novel exhausted tumor clones appeared in pre-treatment blood, suggesting peripheral recruitment.

Assay used: immunoSEQ multiplex PCR; TCRdb lists only in-frame clones, some missing. The data show over 60,000 clones, roughly 70% seen once. The rearrangement joins TRBV5-1 to TRBJ1-4; no definite D call. The sequence was obtained from a human donor with basal cell carcinoma. This specimen was PBMCs, taken after anti-PD-1 treatment. The CDR3 coding sequence is TGCGCCAGCAGCTTGGGTCAGATTAATGAAAAACTGTTTTTT. This sequence encodes CASSLGQINEKLFF.